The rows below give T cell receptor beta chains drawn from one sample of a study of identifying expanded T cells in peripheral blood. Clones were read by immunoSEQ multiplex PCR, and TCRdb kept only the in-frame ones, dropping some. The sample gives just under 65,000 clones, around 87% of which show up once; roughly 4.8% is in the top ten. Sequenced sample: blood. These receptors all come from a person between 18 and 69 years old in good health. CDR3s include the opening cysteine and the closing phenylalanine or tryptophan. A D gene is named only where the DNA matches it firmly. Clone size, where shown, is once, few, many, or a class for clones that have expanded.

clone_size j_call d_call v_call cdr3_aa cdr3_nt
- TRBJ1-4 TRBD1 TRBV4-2 CASSHRPGQGAEKLFF TGTGCCAGCAGCCATCGTCCGGGACAGGGGGCTGAAAAACTGTTTTTT
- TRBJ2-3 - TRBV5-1 CASSRTTDTQYF TGCGCCAGCAGCCGGACCACAGATACGCAGTATTTT
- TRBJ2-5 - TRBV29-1 CSDQGGETQYF TGCAGCGATCAGGGGGGGGAGACCCAGTACTTC
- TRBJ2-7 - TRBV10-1 CASSESGGLVHEQYF TGCGCCAGCAGTGAGTCGGGGGGGCTCGTCCACGAGCAGTACTTC
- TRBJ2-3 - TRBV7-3 CASSPRPSADTQYF TGTGCCAGCAGCCCCCGCCCTAGTGCAGATACGCAGTATTTT
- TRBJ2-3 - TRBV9 CASSVGVASTDTQYF TGTGCCAGCAGCGTAGGAGTAGCTAGCACAGATACGCAGTATTTT
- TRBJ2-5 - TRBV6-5 CASGQLQETQYF TGTGCCAGCGGACAGCTCCAAGAGACCCAGTACTTC
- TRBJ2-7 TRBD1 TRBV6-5 CASSQGAPSSYEQYF TGTGCCAGCAGTCAGGGGGCGCCTAGCTCCTACGAGCAGTACTTC
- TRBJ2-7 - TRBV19 CASSMPGSYEQYF TGTGCCAGTAGTATGCCAGGATCCTACGAGCAGTACTTC
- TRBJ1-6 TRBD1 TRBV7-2 CASSLTGEVSPLHF TGTGCCAGCAGCTTGACAGGGGAGGTATCACCCCTCCACTTT
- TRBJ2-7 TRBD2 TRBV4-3 CASSQGTSGSSYEQYF TGCGCCAGCAGCCAAGGGACTAGCGGGAGCTCCTACGAGCAGTACTTC
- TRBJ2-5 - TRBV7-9 CASSPRAQYQETQYF TGTGCCAGCAGCCCCCGGGCTCAATACCAAGAGACCCAGTACTTC
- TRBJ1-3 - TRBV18 CASSPQLQGDTIYF TGTGCCAGCTCACCTCAGTTACAGGGTGACACCATATATTTT
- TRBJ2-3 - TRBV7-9 CASSLAGPGLLTDTQYF TGTGCCAGCAGCTTAGCCGGACCGGGACTCCTCACAGATACGCAGTATTTT
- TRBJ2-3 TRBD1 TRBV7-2 CASSLGTGYATDTQYF TGTGCCAGCAGCCTTGGGACAGGGTATGCCACAGATACGCAGTATTTT
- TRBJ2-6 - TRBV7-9 CASSPPSSGANVLTF TGTGCCAGCAGCCCGCCCAGCTCTGGGGCCAACGTCCTGACTTTC
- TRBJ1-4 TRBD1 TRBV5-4 CASSSGGRGEKLFF TGTGCCAGCAGCTCAGGGGGCAGAGGTGAAAAACTGTTTTTT
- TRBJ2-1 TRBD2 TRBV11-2 CASRPRLAGDNEQFF TGTGCCAGCAGACCGCGACTAGCGGGCGACAATGAGCAGTTCTTC
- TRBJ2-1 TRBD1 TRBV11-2 CASSPILLRGRNEQFF TGTGCCAGCAGCCCAATCCTCCTCAGGGGGCGAAATGAGCAGTTCTTC
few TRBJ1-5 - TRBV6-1 CASSLNSNQPQHF TGTGCCAGCAGCCTTAATAGCAATCAGCCCCAGCATTTT
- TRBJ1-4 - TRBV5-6 CASSLVGGIPEKLFF TGTGCCAGCAGCTTGGTTGGCGGGATTCCGGAAAAACTGTTTTTT
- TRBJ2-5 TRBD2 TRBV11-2 CASSRDGTRKETQYF TGTGCCAGCAGCCGGGACGGGACTAGAAAAGAGACCCAGTACTTC
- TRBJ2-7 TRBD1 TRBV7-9 CASSLPGQGYEQYF TGTGCCAGCAGCTTACCGGGACAGGGTTACGAGCAGTACTTC
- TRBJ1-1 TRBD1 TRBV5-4 CASRSDRANTEAFF TGTGCCAGCAGGTCCGACAGGGCGAACACTGAAGCTTTCTTT
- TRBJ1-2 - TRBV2 CASSVAREGYGYTF TGTGCCAGCAGTGTTGCGAGGGAGGGCTATGGCTACACCTTC
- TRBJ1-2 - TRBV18 CASSLTATPGTPDGYTF TGTGCCAGCTCACTTACAGCTACCCCCGGAACCCCCGATGGCTACACCTTC
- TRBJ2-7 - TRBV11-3 CASSLLGTDYEQYF TGTGCCAGCAGCTTACTGGGTACGGATTACGAGCAGTACTTC
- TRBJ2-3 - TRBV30 CASSFLKEADTQYF TGTGCCTCCTCCTTTCTCAAGGAGGCAGATACGCAGTATTTT
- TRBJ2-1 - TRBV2 CASSPTGARWYNEQFF TGTGCCAGCAGTCCGACCGGAGCCCGGTGGTACAATGAGCAGTTCTTC
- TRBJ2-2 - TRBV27 CASRLTVNTGELFF TGTGCCAGCAGGCTAACAGTGAACACCGGGGAGCTGTTTTTT
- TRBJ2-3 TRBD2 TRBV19 CASSLGTSGRTDTQYF TGTGCCAGTAGCCTCGGGACTAGCGGGAGGACAGATACGCAGTATTTT
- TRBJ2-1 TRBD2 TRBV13 CASSSEGLAGANEQFF TGTGCCAGCAGCTCTGAGGGACTAGCGGGAGCCAATGAGCAGTTCTTC
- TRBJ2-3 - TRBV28 CASSPSVDTQYF TGTGCCAGCAGTCCCTCAGTAGATACGCAGTATTTT
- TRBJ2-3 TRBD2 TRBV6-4 CASSASSGSTDTQYF TGTGCCAGCAGCGCTTCTAGCGGGAGCACAGATACGCAGTATTTT
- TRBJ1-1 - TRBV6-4 CASSDAANTEAFF TGTGCCAGCAGTGATGCAGCGAACACTGAAGCTTTCTTT
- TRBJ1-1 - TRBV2 CASSYIDPNTEAFF TGTGCCAGCAGCTACATCGACCCGAACACTGAAGCTTTCTTT
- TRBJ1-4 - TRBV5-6 CASSPEQGGEKLFF TGTGCCAGCAGCCCCGAACAGGGCGGAGAAAAACTGTTTTTT
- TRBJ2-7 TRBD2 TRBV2 CASRGGSGRAKAYEQYF TGTGCCAGCAGGGGGGGTAGCGGGAGGGCCAAGGCCTACGAGCAGTACTTC
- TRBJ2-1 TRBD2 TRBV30 CAWSGLLRGAREQFF TGTGCCTGGAGTGGGTTATTGCGGGGGGCACGAGAGCAGTTCTTC
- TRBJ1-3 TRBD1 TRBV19 CASSIRTGGSGNTIYF TGTGCCAGTAGTATCCGGACAGGGGGCTCTGGAAACACCATATATTTT
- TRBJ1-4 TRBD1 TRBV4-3 CASSQDGTGGIGKLFF TGCGCCAGCAGCCAAGACGGGACAGGGGGCATCGGAAAACTGTTTTTT
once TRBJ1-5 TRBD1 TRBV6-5 CASGDRVHQPQHF TGTGCCAGCGGGGACAGGGTCCATCAGCCCCAGCATTTT